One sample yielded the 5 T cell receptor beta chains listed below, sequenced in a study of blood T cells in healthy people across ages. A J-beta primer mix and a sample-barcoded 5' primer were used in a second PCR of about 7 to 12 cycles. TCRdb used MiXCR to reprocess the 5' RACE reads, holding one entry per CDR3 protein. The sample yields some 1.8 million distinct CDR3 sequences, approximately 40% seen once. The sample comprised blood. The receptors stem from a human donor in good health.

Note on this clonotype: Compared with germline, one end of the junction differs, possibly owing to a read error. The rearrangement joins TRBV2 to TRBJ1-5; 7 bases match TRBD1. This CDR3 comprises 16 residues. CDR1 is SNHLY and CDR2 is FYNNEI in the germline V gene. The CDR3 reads CASSEALLGGNEPQHF. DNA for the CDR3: TGTGCCAGCAGTGAAGCGCTTCTAGGGGGCAATGAGCCCCAGCATTTT.

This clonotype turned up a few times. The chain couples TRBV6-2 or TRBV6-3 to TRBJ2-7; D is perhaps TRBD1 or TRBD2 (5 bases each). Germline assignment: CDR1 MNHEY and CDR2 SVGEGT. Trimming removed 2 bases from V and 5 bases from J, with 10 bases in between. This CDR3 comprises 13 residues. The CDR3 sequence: CASSYRQGHEQYF. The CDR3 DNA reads TGTGCCAGCAGTTACCGGCAGGGACACGAGCAGTACTTC.

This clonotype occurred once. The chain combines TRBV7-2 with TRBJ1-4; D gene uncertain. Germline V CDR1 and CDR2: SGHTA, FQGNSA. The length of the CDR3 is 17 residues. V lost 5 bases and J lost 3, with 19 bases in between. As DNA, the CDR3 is TGTGCCAGCAGCCCCAAACCGGCCCTCCTTCCTAATGAAAAACTGTTTTTT. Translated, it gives CASSPKPALLPNEKLFF. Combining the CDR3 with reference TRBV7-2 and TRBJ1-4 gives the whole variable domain GAGVSQSPSNKVTEKGKDVELRCDPISGHTALYWYRQSLGQGLEFLIYFQGNSAPDKSGLPSDRFSAERTGGSVSTLTIQRTQQEDSAVYLCASSPKPALLPNEKLFFGSGTQLSVL.

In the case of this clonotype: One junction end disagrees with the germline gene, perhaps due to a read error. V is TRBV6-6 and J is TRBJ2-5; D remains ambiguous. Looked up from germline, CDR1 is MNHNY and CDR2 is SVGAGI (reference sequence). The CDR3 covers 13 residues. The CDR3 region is CASGYHSQETQYF. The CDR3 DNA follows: TGTGCCAGCGGTTACCACAGCCAAGAGACCCAGTACTTC.

The CDR3 reads CASSDQGVPYEQYF. The CDR3 coding sequence is TGTGCCAGCAGTGATCAGGGTGTACCCTACGAGCAGTACTTC. The chain combines TRBV2 with TRBJ2-5; D is perhaps TRBD1 (5 bases). The end of the DNA is better explained by TRBJ2-7, so the J call may be wrong. Germline V gene lookup returns CDR1 SNHLY and CDR2 FYNNEI. CDR3 length equals 14 residues.